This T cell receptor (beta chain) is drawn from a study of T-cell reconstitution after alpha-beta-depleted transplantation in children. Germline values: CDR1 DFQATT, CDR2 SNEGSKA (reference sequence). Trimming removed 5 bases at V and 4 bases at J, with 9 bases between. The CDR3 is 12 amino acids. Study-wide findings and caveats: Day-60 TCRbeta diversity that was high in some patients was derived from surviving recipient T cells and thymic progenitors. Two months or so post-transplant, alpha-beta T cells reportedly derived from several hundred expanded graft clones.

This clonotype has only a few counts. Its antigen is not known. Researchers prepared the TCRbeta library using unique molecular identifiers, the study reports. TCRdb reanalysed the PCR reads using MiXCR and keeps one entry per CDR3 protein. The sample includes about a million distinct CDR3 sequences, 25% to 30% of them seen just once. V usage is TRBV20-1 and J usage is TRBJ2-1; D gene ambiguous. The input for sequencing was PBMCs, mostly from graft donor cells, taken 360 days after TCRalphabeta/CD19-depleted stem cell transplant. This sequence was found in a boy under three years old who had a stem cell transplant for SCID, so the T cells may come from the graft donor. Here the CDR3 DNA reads TGCAGTGCTGCCCTGGGGTACAATGAGCAGTTCTTC. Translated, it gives CSAALGYNEQFF.